This T cell receptor (beta chain) was profiled in a study of CD8 T cells in ankylosing spondylitis. Study-level results: In ankylosing spondylitis blood, a motif of several highly homologous TCR beta variants appeared characteristic.

This clonotype has at least ten counts. Its specificity is unknown. Construction of TCR beta libraries was performed using quantitative 5'-RACE with molecular barcodes. TCRdb independently ran MiXCR on the 5' RACE reads; one entry per CDR3 protein. The table shows about 360,000 distinct CDR3 sequences, with approximately 20% occurring only once. The sequencing input was blood, either unsorted or a sorted T cell fraction (not recorded which). This receptor was taken from a male donor with ankylosing spondylitis or in good health (not recorded which).

The CDR3: CASSQDDGSNTGELFF. The CDR3 bases are TGCGCCAGCAGCCAAGATGACGGCTCGAACACCGGGGAGCTGTTTTTT. J is TRBJ2-2 and V is TRBV4-1; the D is unclear. The germline V gene encodes CDR1 MGHRA and CDR2 YSYEKL. The CDR3 sequence is 16 residues long. V was cut by 0 bases and J by 0 bases, with 8 bases left in between.